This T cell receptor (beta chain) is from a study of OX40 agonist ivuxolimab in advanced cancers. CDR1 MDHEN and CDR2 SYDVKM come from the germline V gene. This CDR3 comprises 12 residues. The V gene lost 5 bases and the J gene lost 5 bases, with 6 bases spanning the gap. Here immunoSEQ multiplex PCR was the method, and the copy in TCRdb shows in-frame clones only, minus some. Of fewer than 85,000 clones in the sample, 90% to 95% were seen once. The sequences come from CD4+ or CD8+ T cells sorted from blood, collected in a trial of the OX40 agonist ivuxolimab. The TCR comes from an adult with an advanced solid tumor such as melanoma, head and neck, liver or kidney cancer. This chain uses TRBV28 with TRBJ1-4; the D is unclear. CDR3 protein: CASSRGNEKLFF. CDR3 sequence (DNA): TGTGCCAGCAGTCGAGGGAATGAAAAACTGTTTTTT.